The source of this TCR beta chain is a study of shared clonotypes between healthy human individuals. In the study overall: Donors were a couple of women and a few men aged 18 to 49. General observations from the study: A reduction in generation probabilities was seen for non-shared clonotypes relative to those shared by all four donors. An expected dependence of interdonor clonotype sharing on sequencing depth was noted.

For this clone: Its target is not known.

V lost 4 bases to trimming and J lost 0 bases, with 9 bases between them. This CDR3 is built from 13 residues. CDR1 is SQVTM and CDR2 is ANQGSEA in the germline V gene. Every immunoSEQ plate was one replicate of a subset's evenly spread DNA. The repertoire was sequenced with immunoSEQ multiplex PCR; TCRdb's copy has only in-frame clones and lacks some. This sample has a few million clones, with more than 80% found just once. This TCR was recovered from a man in his late teens or twenties in good health. Some clones in this sample may be carry-over from other donors' samples. Source material: naive CD4+ T cells from PBMCs. Subset: CD45RA+ positively selected. The V and J genes are TRBV29-1 and TRBJ1-2; TRBD1 might be the D (5 bases). In DNA form, the CDR3 reads TGCAGCGTTGGGGGGACGGCTAACTATGGCTACACCTTC. Translated, it gives CSVGGTANYGYTF.